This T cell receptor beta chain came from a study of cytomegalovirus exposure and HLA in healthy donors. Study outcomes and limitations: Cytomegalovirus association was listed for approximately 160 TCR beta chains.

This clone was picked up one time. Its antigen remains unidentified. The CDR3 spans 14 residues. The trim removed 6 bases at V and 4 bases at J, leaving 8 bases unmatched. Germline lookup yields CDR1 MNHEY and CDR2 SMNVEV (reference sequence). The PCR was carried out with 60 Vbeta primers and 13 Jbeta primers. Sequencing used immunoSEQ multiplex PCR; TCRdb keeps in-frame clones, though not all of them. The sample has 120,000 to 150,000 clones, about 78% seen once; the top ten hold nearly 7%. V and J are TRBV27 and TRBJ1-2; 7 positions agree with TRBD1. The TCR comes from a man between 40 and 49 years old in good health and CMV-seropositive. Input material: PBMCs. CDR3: CASSLRQGRYGYTF. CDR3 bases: TGTGCCAGCAGCCTCCGACAGGGACGCTATGGCTACACCTTC.